This T cell receptor beta chain was recovered during a study of blood T cell repertoires in COVID-19 (dated by TCRdb to the early 2020s). Regarding the complete study: The collaborator samples originated in the United States, Italy and Spain and spanned the acute and convalescent phases of COVID-19. The material from the prospective study consisted of cDNA or gDNA derived from T cells, B-cell-depleted T cells, or PBMCs. The repertoires were made available in a free public database intended to serve as a resource for research on the immune response to SARS-CoV-2. Samples came from the ongoing ImmuneRACE study (first 160 participants) plus 1,254 subjects from 6 global collaborators. Nearly every sample came with metadata listing a de-identified subject ID, COVID-19 status, age in years and sex. Where available, HLA class I and class II types were obtained from metadata supplied by the sample provider rather than from assay-based typing. The dataset comprised deeply sampled blood TCRbeta repertoires from subjects exposed to, actively infected with, or recovered from COVID-19.

TCRbeta CDR3 regions were amplified from genomic DNA by means of the immunoSEQ Assay, a bias-controlled multiplex PCR. The original methods were these. The number of nucleated cells in each sample was estimated by amplification of reference gene primers within the assay. To quantify the absolute abundance of each unique TCRbeta CDR3 rearrangement, sequence reads were collapsed and filtered. Productive Simpson clonality was computed per sample as the square root of Simpson's diversity index over productive rearrangements. TCRdb took over this immuneACCESS table, retaining in-frame rearrangements with V and J assigned. Such tables are incomplete; in checked studies, under half of the missing clones stem from an unresolved V gene, and the remainder is unexplained. The DNA gave D and trimming, while V, J and clone size come from that table. Counted in this sample were 150,000 to 200,000 clones; more than 70% of them appeared once. 2% to 3% of the sample is taken by the ten largest.

The research as a whole found: How much clinical and demographic metadata was included differed by source and by participant, and the metadata was provided uncurated.

As for this clone: Its antigen remains unidentified. Base qualities were left out, and no much larger clone turns up one base away.

The collaborating institutions used their own protocols to collect whole blood in K2EDTA tubes. For TCRbeta analysis, collaborators shipped samples in one of three forms: frozen whole blood, isolated PBMCs, or DNA extracted from either of those sample types. Sequencing used peripheral blood. The receptor was isolated from a man aged 35 to 55 with active or convalescent COVID-19.

The DNA reads as follows: TGTGCCAGCAGCCAAGCGGGAGGCTACACCTTC. Its translation is CASSQAGGYTF. Recombination linked TRBV3-1 (or the pseudogene TRBV3-2) to TRBJ1-2, with no D gene named confidently. V is shortened by 1 base, J by 8 bases, and the region joining them spans 5 bases. Per the germline V gene (reference sequence), LGHDT is the CDR1 and YNNKEL is the CDR2. The CDR3 covers 11 residues, taking in both the cysteine and the phenylalanine. The kept DNA is CDR3 alone, 33 bases in frame from the first base.